Sequencing of this TCR beta chain was carried out in a study of T-cell reconstitution after alpha-beta-depleted transplantation in children. Whole-study results and caveats: Alpha-beta T cells present about two months after transplant were reported to originate from several hundred expanded graft clones. Most T-cell counts and diversity one year after the transplant came from T cells that were newly produced. TCRbeta diversity was high at day 60 in some patients (a result of surviving recipient T cells and thymic progenitors).

Ten or more counts support this clonotype. Its target is not known. The CDR3 is made up of 13 amino acids. Per germline, CDR1 DFQATT and CDR2 SNEGSKA (reference sequence). V lost 2 bases and J 8 bases, leaving 15 bases between the germline ends. Preparing the TCRbeta library involved the use of unique molecular identifiers. TCRdb reprocessed the PCR reads with MiXCR, giving one entry per CDR3 protein. The sample has approximately 80,000 distinct CDR3 sequences; less than 15% are singletons. The material was PBMCs, mostly from graft donor cells, obtained 180 days after TCRalphabeta/CD19-depleted stem cell transplant. The chain combines TRBV20-1 with TRBJ1-1; no definite D call. The origin of this receptor is a male patient aged 2-15 years who had a stem cell transplant for acute lymphoblastic leukemia, so the T cells may come from the graft donor. CDR3 coding DNA: TGCAGTGCTAGAAGGCTGTCCTCCGGGGAAGCTTTCTTT. Translating it yields CSARRLSSGEAFF.